This TCR beta chain appears in the sequencing data of a study of beta chain features in type 1 diabetes. CDR1 and CDR2 from the germline V gene are MNHEY and SVGAGI. The CDR3 covers 14 residues. Deletions cut 2 bases from V and 2 bases from J, with 10 bases between. Concerning this clone itself: Its antigen is as yet unknown.

Notes on the study in general: Researchers reported that naive, central memory and Treg TCRB repertoires appeared more similar in patients than in healthy donors. TCRB CDR3 length was moderately but significantly reduced in all four CD4+ subsets of Type 1 diabetes patients. Whether TCRB rearrangement is influenced by HLA type went unresolved here.

Of the isolated RNA, all was reverse transcribed, and so the sequenced material was expressed TCRB transcripts. Reads for stem cell-like memory T cell samples averaged around 1 million. The protocol was immunoSEQ multiplex PCR, while the TCRdb copy is restricted to in-frame clones and leaves out a portion. The sample has approximately 24,000 clones, almost 50% seen once. Sequenced material: stem cell memory CD4+ T cells from blood. The chain combines TRBV6-5 with TRBJ2-7; the D gene is possibly TRBD1 (6 bases). The sequence was collected from a man aged 30 to 39 with type 1 diabetes. CDR3 sequence: CASSYNRETYEQYF. As DNA, the CDR3 is TGTGCCAGCAGTTACAACAGGGAGACCTACGAGCAGTACTTC.